What follows are 5 T cell receptor beta chains derived from one specimen sequenced in a study of CD8 T cells in ankylosing spondylitis. TCRdb independently ran MiXCR on the 5' RACE reads; one entry per CDR3 protein. The sample contains approximately 250,000 distinct CDR3 sequences, about 24% of which appear only once. The sequenced sample consisted of blood, either unsorted or a sorted T cell fraction (not recorded which). The receptors were gathered from a male donor with ankylosing spondylitis or in good health (not recorded which).

V usage is TRBV3-1 and J usage is TRBJ2-5; TRBD2 agrees at 10 bases. The CDR3 consists of 17 residues. Unmatched junction bases numbered 10, after V lost 0 bases and J lost 6 bases. CDR1 is LGHDT, CDR2 YNNKEL, per germline (reference sequence). The CDR3, as DNA: TGTGCCAGCAGCCAAGATGTCAGCGGGGGGGCCGGTAAGACCCAGTACTTC. Translated: CASSQDVSGGAGKTQYF.

This chain uses TRBV20-1 with TRBJ2-1, with TRBD2 matching over 9 bases. With V trimmed by 0 bases and J by 10 bases, 7 bases remained unmatched. This CDR3 has 14 amino acids. Germline CDR1 and CDR2: DFQATT and SNEGSKA (reference sequence). CDR3 DNA: TGCAGTGCTAGAGATGTTAGCGGGGGTGACGAGCAGTTCTTC. Protein sequence: CSARDVSGGDEQFF.

This clonotype showed up many times. This chain connects TRBV29-1 to TRBJ2-3, with 7 bases aligning to TRBD2. From germline, CDR1 is SQVTM and CDR2 ANQGSEA. V shed 2 bases and J 2 bases; nucleotides not matched to a gene: 7. CDR3 length: 15 residues. CDR3 residues: CSVEWAGEHTDTQYF. DNA of the CDR3: TGCAGCGTTGAATGGGCGGGGGAGCACACAGATACGCAGTATTTT.

At least ten counts were recorded for this clonotype. V usage is TRBV7-2 and J usage is TRBJ2-3; possible D gene TRBD2, 5 bases. Trimming removed 2 bases at V and 11 bases at J, with 14 bases between. From germline, CDR1 is SGHTA and CDR2 FQGNSA. The CDR3 length is 13 residues. This CDR3 is CASSLPLNGEQYF. Here the CDR3 DNA reads TGTGCCAGCAGCTTACCCCTTAACGGGGAGCAGTATTTT.

This clonotype was seen repeatedly, ten times or more. V is TRBV20-1 and J is TRBJ2-3; the D gene is possibly TRBD2 (5 bases). CDR1 is DFQATT, CDR2 SNEGSKA, per germline (reference sequence). The V end was cut by 5 bases, the J end by 2 bases, with 11 bases between. This CDR3 has 13 amino acids. The CDR3 sequence: CSAGERATDTQYF. The CDR3 region has the DNA TGCAGTGCTGGGGAGAGGGCCACAGATACGCAGTATTTT.